The rows below give T cell receptor beta chains drawn from one sample of a study of blood T cell repertoires in COVID-19. The data were produced by immunoSEQ multiplex PCR, yet TCRdb's version contains in-frame clones alone and is incomplete. The sample lists 120,000 to 150,000 clones; 65% to 85% were seen once. The sequenced sample was PBMCs or T cells enriched from blood (not recorded which). These receptors were collected from a woman aged 50 to 65 who had been exposed to COVID-19. Both conserved end residues are part of each CDR3. D genes are given only for firm matches. The size of a clone is reported for some rows only, either as once, few or many, or as a class for expanded clones.

v_call	clone_size	j_call	d_call	cdr3_nt	cdr3_aa
TRBV9	NA	TRBJ2-3	NA	TGTGCCAGCAGTCGACTAGTAACGTTAGATACGCAGTATTTT	CASSRLVTLDTQYF
TRBV13	once	TRBJ2-7	TRBD2	TGTGCCAGCAGCTTAGGCCTGGCAATCGGGGGGTACGAGCAGTACTTC	CASSLGLAIGGYEQYF
TRBV7-8	once	TRBJ1-3	NA	TGTGCCAGCAGCTTACGGCCTTCAGGGTCCCAATCTGGAAACACCATATATTTT	CASSLRPSGSQSGNTIYF
TRBV29-1	NA	TRBJ1-1	NA	TGCAGCGTCATAGGGGCCGGGGGTGACGGGGACACTGAAGCTTTCTTT	CSVIGAGGDGDTEAFF
TRBV27	NA	TRBJ1-2	TRBD1	TGTGCCAGCAGCGGACAGGGTTCCTATGGCTACACCTTC	CASSGQGSYGYTF
TRBV4-2	NA	TRBJ1-5	NA	TGTGCCAGCAGCCAAGATCGTGGAGAACAGCCCCAGCATTTT	CASSQDRGEQPQHF
TRBV7-2	NA	TRBJ1-5	TRBD1	TGTGCCAGCAGCCTTACAGGGGAGAGCAATCAGCCCCAGCATTTT	CASSLTGESNQPQHF
TRBV11-2	NA	TRBJ2-3	NA	TGTGCCATTAGGGGTTGGGATACGCAGTATTTT	CAIRGWDTQYF
TRBV6-5	NA	TRBJ2-1	TRBD2	TGTGCCAGCCGAGCGGGACTAGGACAGTTCTTC	CASRAGLGQFF
TRBV18	NA	TRBJ2-1	TRBD2	TGTGCCAGCTCACCCAGCGGGAGGTCCTACAATGAGCAGTTCTTC	CASSPSGRSYNEQFF
TRBV15	NA	TRBJ2-1	TRBD1	TGTGCCACCAGCCCCTCGACAGGGCGGTCATCCTACAATGAGCAGTTCTTC	CATSPSTGRSSYNEQFF
TRBV10-3	NA	TRBJ1-2	NA	TGTGCCATCAGAGGACAGACTGACTATGGCTACACCTTC	CAIRGQTDYGYTF
TRBV4-3	few	TRBJ1-4	NA	TGCGCCAGCAGCCAAGAGGGGGGAGTTGGGGCAACTAATGAAAAACTGTTTTTT	CASSQEGGVGATNEKLFF